The clone carrying this T cell receptor beta chain was seen a handful of times. What it binds is not known. The library gave individual cDNA molecules unique molecular identifiers. TCRdb fed the RACE reads into MiXCR, producing one record per CDR3 protein. The data show about 31,000 distinct CDR3 sequences, with 7.4% seen just once and approximately 9.8% held by the top ten. The CDR3 spans 13 residues. Germline CDR1 reads ENHRY; CDR2 reads SYGVKD. Trimming left V 10 bases short and J 1 base short, with 13 bases between. Sample time point: healthy volunteer bleed at 2 weeks. It was unfractionated whole blood from which total RNA was extracted. This specimen comes from a study of human T cells and chemical hapten exposure. Looking at the study overall: TCR yields per sample varied, mainly owing to small pooled library volume differences. Overall study results and limits: After DPC sensitization, TCRs above 1 in 1000 frequency showed no change.

This receptor was obtained from a human donor in good health. Some clones in this sample may be carry-over from other donors' samples. This chain joins TRBV10-3 and TRBJ1-1, with D tentatively TRBD1 (5 bases). The sample consisted of whole blood. CDR3 in amino acids: CASLGLPNTEAFF. The CDR3 nucleotides are TGTGCCAGCTTGGGACTTCCGAACACTGAAGCTTTCTTT.